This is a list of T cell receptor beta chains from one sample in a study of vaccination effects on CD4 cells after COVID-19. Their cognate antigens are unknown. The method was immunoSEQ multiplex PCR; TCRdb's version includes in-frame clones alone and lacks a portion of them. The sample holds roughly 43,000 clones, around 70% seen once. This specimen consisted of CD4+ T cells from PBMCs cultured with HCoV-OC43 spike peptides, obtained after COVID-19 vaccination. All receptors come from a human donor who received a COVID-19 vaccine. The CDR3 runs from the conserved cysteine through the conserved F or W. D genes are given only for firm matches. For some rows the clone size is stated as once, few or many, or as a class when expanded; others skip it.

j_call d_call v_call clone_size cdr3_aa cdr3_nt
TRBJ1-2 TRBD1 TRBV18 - CASSPDQGVYGYTF TGTGCCAGCTCACCGGATCAGGGGGTATATGGCTACACCTTC
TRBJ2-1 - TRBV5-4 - CASSFQSGRHNEQFF TGTGCCAGCAGCTTTCAGTCCGGACGCCACAATGAGCAGTTCTTC
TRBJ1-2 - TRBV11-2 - CASSLGLGGIYGYTF TGTGCCAGCAGCTTGGGACTAGGGGGGATCTATGGCTACACCTTC
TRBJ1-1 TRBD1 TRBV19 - CASSLRRVAGGADTEAFF TGTGCCAGTAGCCTACGCCGGGTCGCAGGGGGCGCGGACACTGAAGCTTTCTTT
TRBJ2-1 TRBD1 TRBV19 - CASTDRGAGEQFF TGTGCCAGTACAGACAGGGGGGCAGGGGAGCAGTTCTTC
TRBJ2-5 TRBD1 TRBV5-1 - CASSLVQGEQETQYF TGCGCCAGCAGCTTGGTCCAGGGGGAACAAGAGACCCAGTACTTC
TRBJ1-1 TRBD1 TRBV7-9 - CASSPFRDRGRKITEAFF TGTGCCAGCAGCCCGTTCAGGGACAGGGGGCGAAAGATCACTGAAGCTTTCTTT
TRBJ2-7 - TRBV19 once CASSADRWYEQYF TGTGCCAGTAGTGCGGATAGGTGGTACGAGCAGTACTTC
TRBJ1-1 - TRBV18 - CASSTRGMEAFF TGTGCCAGCTCTACGAGGGGAATGGAAGCTTTCTTT
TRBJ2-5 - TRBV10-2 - CASSASSWETQYF TGCGCCAGCAGTGCATCCTCTTGGGAGACCCAGTACTTC
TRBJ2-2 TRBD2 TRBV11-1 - CASSSGTSGVTGELFF TGTGCCAGCAGCTCGGGGACTAGCGGGGTCACCGGGGAGCTGTTTTTT
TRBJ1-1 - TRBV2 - CASRESLNTEAFF TGTGCCAGCCGGGAGTCTTTGAACACTGAAGCTTTCTTT
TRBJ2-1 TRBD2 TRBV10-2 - CASAPLAGGGLSEQFF TGCGCCAGTGCTCCTTTAGCGGGAGGAGGGTTGAGTGAGCAGTTCTTC
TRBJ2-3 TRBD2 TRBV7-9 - CASSAGGTSGRARGDTQYF TGTGCCAGCAGCGCAGGGGGGACTAGCGGGAGGGCCCGAGGAGATACGCAGTATTTT
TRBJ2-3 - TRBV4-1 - CASSRAPAGDTQYF TGCGCCAGCAGCCGCGCACCGGCTGGAGATACGCAGTATTTT
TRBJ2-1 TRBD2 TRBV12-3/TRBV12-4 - CASRRGGDEQFF TGTGCCAGCAGACGGGGGGGGGATGAGCAGTTCTTC
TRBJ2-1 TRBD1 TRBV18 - CASSPRTGIYNEQFF TGTGCCAGCTCACCCCGGACAGGGATTTACAATGAGCAGTTCTTC
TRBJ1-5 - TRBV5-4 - CASSLDAGDQPQHF TGTGCCAGCAGCTTGGACGCGGGAGATCAGCCCCAGCATTTT
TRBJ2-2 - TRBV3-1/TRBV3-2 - CASSQEGLRITGELFF TGTGCCAGCAGCCAGGAAGGACTAAGAATCACCGGGGAGCTGTTTTTT
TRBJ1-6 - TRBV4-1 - CASTESDRRSPLHF TGCGCCAGCACGGAGTCTGACAGAAGGTCACCCCTCCACTTT
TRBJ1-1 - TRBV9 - CASSAGTLTEAFF TGTGCCAGCAGCGCAGGGACGCTCACTGAAGCTTTCTTT
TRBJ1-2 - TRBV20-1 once CSASGREPYGYTF TGCAGTGCTAGTGGGAGGGAGCCCTATGGCTACACCTTC
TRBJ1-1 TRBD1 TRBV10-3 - CAITTDRGGTEAFF TGTGCCATCACCACGGACAGGGGGGGGACTGAAGCTTTCTTT
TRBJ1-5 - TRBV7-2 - CASSPNTNQPQHF TGTGCCAGCAGCCCGAATACCAATCAGCCCCAGCATTTT
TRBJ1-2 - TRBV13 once CASRRGSNYGYTF TGTGCCAGCAGAAGGGGCAGCAACTATGGCTACACCTTC
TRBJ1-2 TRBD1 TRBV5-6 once CASSGTEYGYTF TGTGCCAGCAGCGGGACAGAGTATGGCTACACCTTC
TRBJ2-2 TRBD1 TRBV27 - CARMERNRGLHTGELFF TGTGCCAGAATGGAGAGAAACAGGGGGCTTCACACCGGGGAGCTGTTTTTT
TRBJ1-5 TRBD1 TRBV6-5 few CASSNRDSYQPQHF TGTGCCAGCAGTAACCGGGACAGTTATCAGCCCCAGCATTTT
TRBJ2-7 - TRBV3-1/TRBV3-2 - CASSQVSRGTHEQYF TGTGCCAGCAGCCAAGTCTCCAGGGGAACCCACGAGCAGTACTTC
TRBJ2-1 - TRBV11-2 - CASSLERPRALEQFF TGTGCCAGCAGCTTAGAGCGTCCGAGGGCCCTCGAGCAGTTCTTC
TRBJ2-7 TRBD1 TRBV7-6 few CASSLVAAGQGGYEQYF TGTGCCAGCAGCTTAGTGGCAGCAGGACAGGGTGGGTACGAGCAGTACTTC
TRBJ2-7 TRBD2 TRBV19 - CASKPTSGRGVEQYF TGTGCCAGTAAACCGACTAGCGGGAGGGGAGTGGAGCAGTACTTC
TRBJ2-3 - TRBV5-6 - CASSLDSNRDTQYF TGTGCCAGCAGCTTGGACAGCAATCGAGATACGCAGTATTTT
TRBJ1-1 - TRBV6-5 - CASSSRDGMNTEAFF TGTGCCAGCAGCTCAAGGGACGGAATGAACACTGAAGCTTTCTTT
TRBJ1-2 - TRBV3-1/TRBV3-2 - CASSQDSARYGYTF TGTGCCAGCAGCCAAGATAGTGCGAGATATGGCTACACCTTC
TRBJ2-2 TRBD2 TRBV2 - CASRPSAGGWFGELFF TGTGCCAGCAGGCCCTCAGCGGGGGGGTGGTTCGGGGAGCTGTTTTTT
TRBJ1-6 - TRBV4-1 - CASSQDRFRRGRSPLHF TGCGCCAGCAGCCAAGATCGGTTTCGCAGGGGTCGATCACCCCTCCACTTT
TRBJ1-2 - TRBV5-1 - CASSPGGGDPYGYTF TGCGCCAGCAGCCCCGGCGGTGGGGACCCCTATGGCTACACCTTC
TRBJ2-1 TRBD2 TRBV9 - CASSVALAENEQFF TGTGCCAGCAGCGTAGCACTAGCGGAGAATGAGCAGTTCTTC
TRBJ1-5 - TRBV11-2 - CASSSRYPSRRNQPQHF TGTGCCAGCAGCTCAAGGTATCCGTCTCGGAGGAATCAGCCCCAGCATTTT
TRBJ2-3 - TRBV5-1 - CASSFYSSSDTQYF TGCGCCAGCAGCTTTTATTCTAGCTCAGATACGCAGTATTTT
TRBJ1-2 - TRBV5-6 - CASSYPTGGRDGYTF TGTGCCAGCAGCTACCCGACGGGGGGACGAGATGGCTACACCTTC
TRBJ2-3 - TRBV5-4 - CASSPPGKAIDTQYF TGTGCCAGCAGCCCTCCCGGGAAAGCCATTGATACGCAGTATTTT
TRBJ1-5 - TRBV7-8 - CASSLEIRGADQPQHF TGTGCCAGCAGCTTAGAGATCCGGGGGGCGGATCAGCCCCAGCATTTT
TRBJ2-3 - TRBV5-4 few CASSLVYTDTQYF TGTGCCAGCAGCTTGGTTTACACAGATACGCAGTATTTT
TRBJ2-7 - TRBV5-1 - CASSPRTREGSYEQYF TGCGCCAGCAGCCCCAGAACCAGGGAAGGCTCCTACGAGCAGTACTTC
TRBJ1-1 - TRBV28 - CASSSYFLGGGHTEAFF TGTGCCAGCAGTTCCTACTTCTTAGGAGGAGGGCACACTGAAGCTTTCTTT
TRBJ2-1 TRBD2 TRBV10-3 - CAIRASGSLSFGPHNYNEQFF TGTGCCATCAGGGCCAGCGGGAGCCTAAGCTTTGGGCCTCACAACTACAATGAGCAGTTCTTC
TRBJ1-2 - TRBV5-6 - CASSLQATSYGYTF TGTGCCAGCAGCTTGCAAGCGACTTCTTATGGCTACACCTTC
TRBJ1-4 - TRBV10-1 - CASSPGTANEKLFF TGCGCCAGCAGCCCCGGGACGGCTAATGAAAAACTGTTTTTT
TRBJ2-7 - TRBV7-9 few CASFELEDSSYEQYF TGTGCCAGCTTCGAGTTAGAGGACAGCTCCTACGAGCAGTACTTC
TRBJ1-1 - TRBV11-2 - CASSSPSRYDTEAFF TGTGCCAGCAGCTCTCCATCTCGTTATGACACTGAAGCTTTCTTT
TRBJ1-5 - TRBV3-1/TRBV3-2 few CASSPDSTGQPQHF TGTGCCAGCAGCCCAGACAGTACCGGTCAGCCCCAGCATTTT